The sequence of this T cell receptor beta chain was determined in a study of shared clonotypes between healthy human individuals. Germline V lookup: CDR1 ENHRY, CDR2 SYGVKD. The CDR3 contains 12 residues. V was pared by 8 bases and J by 7 bases, with 12 bases between. Sequencing on ten immunoSEQ deep assay plates was performed for unsorted PBMC DNA. Here immunoSEQ multiplex PCR was the method, and the copy in TCRdb shows in-frame clones only, minus some. The profile shows 450,000 to 500,000 clones, approximately 80% of them singletons. Among the donors, all were Caucasian adults who lived in Nashville, Tennessee. Without sorting, samples used tens of millions of PBMCs for genomic DNA.

Sample: PBMCs. This receptor was identified in a woman in her thirties or forties in good health. Some clones in this sample may be carry-over from other donors' samples. The rearrangement joins TRBV10-3 to TRBJ1-5, with D uncertain. DNA of the CDR3: TGTGCCATCCAAGAGCTGGGACAGCCCCAGCATTTT. Protein product: CAIQELGQPQHF.